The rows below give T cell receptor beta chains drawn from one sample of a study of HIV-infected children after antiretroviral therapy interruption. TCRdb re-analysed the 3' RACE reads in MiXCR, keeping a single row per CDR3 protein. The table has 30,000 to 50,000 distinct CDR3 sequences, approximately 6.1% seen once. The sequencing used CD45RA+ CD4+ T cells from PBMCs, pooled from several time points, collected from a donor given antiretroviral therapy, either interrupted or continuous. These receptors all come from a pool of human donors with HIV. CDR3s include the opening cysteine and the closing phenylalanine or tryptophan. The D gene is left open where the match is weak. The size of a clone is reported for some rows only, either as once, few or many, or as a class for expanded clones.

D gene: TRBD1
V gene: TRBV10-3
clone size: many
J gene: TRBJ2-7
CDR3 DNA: TGTGCCATCAGTGAGGACAGGGGCTACGAGCAGTACTTC
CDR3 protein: CAISEDRGYEQYF

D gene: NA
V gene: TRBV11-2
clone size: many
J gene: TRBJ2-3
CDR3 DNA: TGTGCCAGCAGCCTAGGAACCACAGATACGCAGTATTTT
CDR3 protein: CASSLGTTDTQYF

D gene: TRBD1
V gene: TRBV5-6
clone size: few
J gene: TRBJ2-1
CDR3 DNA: TGTGCCAGCAGCTTGGGAGGGCTGGGGGACAGGGCAATAGGTGAGCAGTTCTTC
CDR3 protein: CASSLGGLGDRAIGEQFF

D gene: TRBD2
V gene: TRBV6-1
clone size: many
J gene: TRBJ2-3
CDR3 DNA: TGTGCCAGCAGTGAGACTAGCGGGAGTCGTGGCACAGATACGCAGTATTTT
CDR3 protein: CASSETSGSRGTDTQYF

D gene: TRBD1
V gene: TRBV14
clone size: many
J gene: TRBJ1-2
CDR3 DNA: TGTGCCAGCAGCCGGGGGACAGGGAGAAACTATGGCTACACCTTC
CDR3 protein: CASSRGTGRNYGYTF

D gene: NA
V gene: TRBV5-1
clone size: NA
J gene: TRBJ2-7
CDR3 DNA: TGCGCCAGCAGCTTGGTTGCGAGGGCGAGTTCTTACGAGCAGTACTTC
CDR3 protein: CASSLVARASSYEQYF

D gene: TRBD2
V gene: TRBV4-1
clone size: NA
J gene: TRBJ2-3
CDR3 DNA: TGCGCCAGCAGCCCCAACCCGGGACTAGCGGGGTACACAGATACGCAGTATTTT
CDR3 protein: CASSPNPGLAGYTDTQYF

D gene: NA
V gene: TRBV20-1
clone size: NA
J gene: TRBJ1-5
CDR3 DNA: TGCAGTGCTAGAGATTTTCGTGAAACACATAGGGGGGCCAATCAGCCCCAGCATTTT
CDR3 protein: CSARDFRETHRGANQPQHF

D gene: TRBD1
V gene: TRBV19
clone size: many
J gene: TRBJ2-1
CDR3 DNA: TGTGCCAGTAGCAACCTTGGGACAGGTTCCTACAATGAGCAGTTCTTC
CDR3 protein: CASSNLGTGSYNEQFF

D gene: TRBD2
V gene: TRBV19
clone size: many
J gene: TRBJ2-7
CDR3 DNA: TGTGCCAGTAGGAGGAGAAGCGGGAGCTCCTACGAGCAGTACTTC
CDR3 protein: CASRRRSGSSYEQYF

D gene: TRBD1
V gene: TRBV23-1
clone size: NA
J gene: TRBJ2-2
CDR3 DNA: TGCGCCAGCACACGGACAGGGAAGTTCACCGGGGAGCTGTTTTTT
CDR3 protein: CASTRTGKFTGELFF

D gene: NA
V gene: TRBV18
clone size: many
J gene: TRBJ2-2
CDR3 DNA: TGTGCCAGCTCACCATTGACAACCGGGGAGCTGTTTTTT
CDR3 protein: CASSPLTTGELFF

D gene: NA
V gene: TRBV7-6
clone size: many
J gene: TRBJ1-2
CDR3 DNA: TGTGCCAGCAGCAGGTGGACCGTCACGGTCCTAGATGGCTACACCTTC
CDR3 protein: CASSRWTVTVLDGYTF

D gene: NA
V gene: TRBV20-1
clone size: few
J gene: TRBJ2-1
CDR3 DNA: TGCAGTGCTAGAGTAGCGAAAAGCTCCTACAATGAGCAGTTCTTC
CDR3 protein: CSARVAKSSYNEQFF

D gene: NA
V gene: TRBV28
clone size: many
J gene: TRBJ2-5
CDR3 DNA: TGTGCCAGCAGTTTCGGGGGTAAATTCCAAAAGACCCAGTACTTC
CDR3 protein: CASSFGGKFQKTQYF

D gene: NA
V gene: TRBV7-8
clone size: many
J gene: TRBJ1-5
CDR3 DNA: TGTGCCAGCAGCTCGCCGGGACGAGAAACCAATCAGCCCCAGCATTTT
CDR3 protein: CASSSPGRETNQPQHF

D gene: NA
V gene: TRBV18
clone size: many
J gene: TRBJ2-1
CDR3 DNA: TGTGCCAGCTCACCACAGTACGACGATGAGCAGTTCTTC
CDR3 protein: CASSPQYDDEQFF

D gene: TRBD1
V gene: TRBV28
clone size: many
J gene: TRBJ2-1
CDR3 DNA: TGTGCCAGCAGAGGAAGGGGACAGTCATACAATGAGCAGTTCTTC
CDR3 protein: CASRGRGQSYNEQFF

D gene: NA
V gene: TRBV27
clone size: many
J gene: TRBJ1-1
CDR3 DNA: TGTGCCAGCAGGCGCGCAGCGACAGTGGATAAGGAAGCTTTCTTT
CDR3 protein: CASRRAATVDKEAFF